The 13 T cell receptor beta chains in this list originate from one sample, sequenced in a study of post-analysis software for immune sequencing data. The TCR beta cDNA libraries contained unique molecular identifiers. TCRdb ran MiXCR on the PCR reads and lists one entry per CDR3 protein. The data hold around 160,000 distinct CDR3 sequences, with around 36% observed a single time. The specimen comprised blood, sampled after autologous hematopoietic stem cell transplantation. The receptors here all came from a girl aged 10-17 years with multiple sclerosis.

This clonotype was observed a few times. This chain uses TRBV4-3 with TRBJ2-1; 9 bases fit TRBD2. The junction had 10 bases not matched to a gene; V was cut back by 0 bases and J by 7 bases. This CDR3 has 17 residues. Germline V gene lookup returns CDR1 LGHNA and CDR2 YSLEER. The chain's CDR3 is CASSQDPRGRAWNEQFF. CDR3 nucleotides: TGCGCCAGCAGCCAAGATCCACGCGGGAGGGCCTGGAATGAGCAGTTCTTC.

The chain is built from TRBV12-3 or TRBV12-4 and TRBJ1-1, with D unresolved. CDR3 length: 13 amino acids. The V end lost 7 bases, the J end lost 6 bases, and 15 bases lay between the germline ends. CDR3: CASKSLVFAEAFF. CDR3 bases: TGTGCCAGCAAGAGTTTAGTTTTTGCTGAAGCTTTCTTT.

This clonotype has only a few counts. The chain combines TRBV6-6 with TRBJ2-1; 13 bases match TRBD2. The CDR3 length is 17 residues. The ends lost 2 bases at V and 7 bases at J; junction bases unmatched: 8. CDR1 is MNHNY and CDR2 is SVGAGI in the germline V gene (reference sequence). CDR3 protein: CASSYARLAGGVNEQFF. CDR3 bases: TGTGCCAGCAGTTACGCGAGACTAGCGGGAGGCGTGAATGAGCAGTTCTTC.

V usage is TRBV5-1 and J usage is TRBJ2-7; 11 nucleotides match TRBD1. V lost 2 bases to trimming and J lost 5 bases; unmatched junction nucleotides: 6. This CDR3 contains 15 residues. The germline V gene has CDR1 SGHRS and CDR2 YFSETQ. CDR3 amino acids: CASSFGTGGPNEQYF. CDR3 coding DNA: TGCGCCAGCAGCTTCGGGACAGGGGGTCCTAACGAGCAGTACTTC.

This clonotype has more than one count but fewer than ten. J is TRBJ2-7 and V is TRBV11-2; 11 bases line up with TRBD2. The CDR3 is 16 amino acids. The germline V gene has CDR1 SGHAT and CDR2 FQNNGV. J was trimmed by 0 bases and V by 5 bases; bases with no gene match: 6. This CDR3 reads CASSPRLAGPSYEQYF. DNA of the CDR3: TGTGCCAGCAGCCCTCGACTAGCGGGGCCCTCCTACGAGCAGTACTTC. Filled out from reference TRBV11-2 and TRBJ2-7, the complete variable domain reads EAGVAQSPRYKIIEKRQSVAFWCNPISGHATLYWYQQILGQGPKLLIQFQNNGVVDDSQLPKDRFSAERLKGVDSTLKIQPAKLEDSAVYLCASSPRLAGPSYEQYFGPGTRLTVT.

This rearrangement joins TRBV7-2 to TRBJ2-7; 8 bases fit TRBD2. J gave up 0 bases and V 4 bases, and 5 bases lay outside the gene matches. The CDR3 sequence is 15 residues long. Germline CDR1 is SGHTA and CDR2 is FQGNSA. DNA for the CDR3: TGTGCCAGCAGCTCCGGACTAGCATTCTCCTACGAGCAGTACTTC. It specifies CASSSGLAFSYEQYF. Filled out from reference TRBV7-2 and TRBJ2-7, the complete variable domain reads GAGVSQSPSNKVTEKGKDVELRCDPISGHTALYWYRQSLGQGLEFLIYFQGNSAPDKSGLPSDRFSAERTGGSVSTLTIQRTQQEDSAVYLCASSSGLAFSYEQYFGPGTRLTVT.

In this sample, this clonotype turned up a few times. The V call is TRBV7-8, the J call TRBJ2-1; D is perhaps TRBD1 or TRBD2 (6 bases each). CDR1 and CDR2 from the germline V gene are SGHVS and FQNEAQ. The CDR3 spans 15 residues. Trimming pared 1 base from V and 9 bases from J, leaving 16 bases between. The CDR3 loop is CASSLDGGKGGEQFF. The CDR3 nucleotides are TGTGCCAGCAGCTTAGACGGCGGAAAGGGGGGTGAGCAGTTCTTC.

This clonotype showed up just once. The rearrangement uses TRBV7-9 and TRBJ1-1; 9 bases agree with TRBD1. CDR3 length: 18 amino acids. V trimming: 5 bases; J trimming: 2 bases; junction bases outside the gene matches: 15. Germline V gene sequence: CDR1 SEHNR, CDR2 FQNEAQ (reference sequence). The CDR3 DNA sequence: TGTGCCAGCAGCGCGCGGGGACAGGGAGGAGGCGTCAACACTGAAGCTTTCTTT. Its translation: CASSARGQGGGVNTEAFF.

V and J are TRBV7-3 and TRBJ2-3; the D gene is possibly TRBD2 (5 bases). V lost 3 bases and J 0 bases, leaving 13 bases between the germline ends. The CDR3 is 16 amino acids. Looked up from germline, CDR1 is SGHTA and CDR2 is FQGTGA. The CDR3 bases are TGTGCCAGCAGCTTGGGCGCGGGTGCTAGCACAGATACGCAGTATTTT. It encodes CASSLGAGASTDTQYF.

This clonotype showed up just a few times. J is TRBJ2-1 and V is TRBV18; D tentatively fits TRBD1 or TRBD2 (5 bases each). This CDR3 region has 13 residues. CDR1 KGHSH and CDR2 LQKENI come from the germline V gene. V gave up 0 bases and J gave up 7 bases, with 7 bases separating them. The CDR3 sequence is CASSPPGENEQFF. The CDR3 bases are TGTGCCAGCTCACCACCGGGGGAAAATGAGCAGTTCTTC. Together with reference TRBV18 and TRBJ2-1, the CDR3 gives the full variable domain: NAGVMQNPRHLVRRRGQEARLRCSPMKGHSHVYWYRQLPEEGLKFMVYLQKENIIDESGMPKERFSAEFPKEGPSILRIQQVVRGDSAAYFCASSPPGENEQFFGPGTRLTVL.

CDR3 amino acids: CASSLLVAGLNTGELFF. CDR3 sequence (DNA): TGTGCCAGCAGTTTATTGGTAGCGGGGCTGAACACCGGGGAGCTGTTTTTT. The chain recombines TRBV27 with TRBJ2-2; 8 bases fit TRBD2. Germline V gives CDR1 MNHEY, CDR2 SMNVEV (reference sequence). The CDR3 runs to 17 residues. V lost 1 base, J lost 1 base, and 5 bases stayed unmatched.

The rearrangement links TRBV20-1 to TRBJ1-5, with TRBD1 as a possible D gene (5 bases). This CDR3 is built from 14 residues. Germline CDR1 is DFQATT and CDR2 is SNEGSKA (reference sequence). The V end lost 3 bases, the J end lost 1 base, and 10 bases lay between the germline ends. CDR3 sequence: CSASNRGSNQPQHF. The DNA of the CDR3 is TGCAGTGCTAGTAATAGGGGAAGCAATCAGCCCCAGCATTTT.

V gene TRBV5-6 combines with J gene TRBJ2-5; D ambiguous. The ends were cut back, 4 bases at V and 0 bases at J, with 10 bases in the middle. This CDR3 contains 14 residues. The germline gives CDR1 SGHDT, CDR2 YYEEEE. The CDR3 loop is CASSPQRYQETQYF. The CDR3 DNA sequence: TGTGCCAGCAGCCCCCAAAGGTACCAAGAGACCCAGTACTTC.